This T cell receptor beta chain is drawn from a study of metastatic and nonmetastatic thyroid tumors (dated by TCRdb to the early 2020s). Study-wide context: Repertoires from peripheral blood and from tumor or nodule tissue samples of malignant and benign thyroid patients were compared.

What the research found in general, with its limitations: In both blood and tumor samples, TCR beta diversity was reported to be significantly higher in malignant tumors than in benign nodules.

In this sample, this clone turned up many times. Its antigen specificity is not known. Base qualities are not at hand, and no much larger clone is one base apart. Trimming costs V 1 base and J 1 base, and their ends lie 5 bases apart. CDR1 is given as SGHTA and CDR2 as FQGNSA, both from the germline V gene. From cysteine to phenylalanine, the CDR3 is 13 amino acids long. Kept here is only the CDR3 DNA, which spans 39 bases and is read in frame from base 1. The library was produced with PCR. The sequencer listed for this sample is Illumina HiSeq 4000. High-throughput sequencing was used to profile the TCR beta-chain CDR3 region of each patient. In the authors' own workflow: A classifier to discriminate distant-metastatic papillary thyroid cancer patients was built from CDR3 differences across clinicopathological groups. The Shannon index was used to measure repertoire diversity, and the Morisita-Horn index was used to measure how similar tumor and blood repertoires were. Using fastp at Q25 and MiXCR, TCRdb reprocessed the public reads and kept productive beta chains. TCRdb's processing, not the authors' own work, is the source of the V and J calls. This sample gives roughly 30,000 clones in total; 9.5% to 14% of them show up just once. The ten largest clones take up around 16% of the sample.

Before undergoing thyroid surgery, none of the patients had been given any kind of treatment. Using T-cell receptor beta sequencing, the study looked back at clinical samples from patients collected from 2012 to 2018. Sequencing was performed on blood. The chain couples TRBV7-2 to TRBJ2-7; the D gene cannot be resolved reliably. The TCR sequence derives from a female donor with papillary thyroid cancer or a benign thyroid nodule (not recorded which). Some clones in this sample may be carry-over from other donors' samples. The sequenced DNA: TGTGCCAGCAGCTTAGACAGATCCTACGAGCAGTACTTC. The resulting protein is CASSLDRSYEQYF.